The sequence of this T cell receptor beta chain was determined in a study of shared clonotypes between healthy human individuals. Findings of the study overall: Rarefaction showed that sequencing of sorted subsets was incomplete (despite large depth). About 4.5% of naive CD4 clonotypes were common to a few donors.

As concerns this clone: Antigen: not known.

CDR3 length: 14 residues. V lost 0 bases to trimming and J lost 7 bases, with 10 bases between them. The germline CDR1 and CDR2 sequences are MNHEY and SVGAGI. Naive CD8 isolation took CD45RO-negative cells positively selected for CCR7 and excluded terminally differentiated effector memory CD45RA+ cells. Clones were read by immunoSEQ multiplex PCR, and TCRdb kept only the in-frame ones, dropping some. The profile covers 750,000 to 1,000,000 clones, with 85% to 95% appearing a single time and under 30% taken by the ten largest. The material sequenced was naive CD8+ T cells sorted from blood. This rearrangement joins TRBV6-5 to TRBJ2-1; a weak D match, TRBD2 (5 bases). The clonotype comes from a man under 40 in good health. This CDR3 is CASSYSRVRNEQFF. The CDR3 DNA is TGTGCCAGCAGTTACTCGAGGGTGAGGAATGAGCAGTTCTTC.